Each of the 17 T cell receptor beta chains below was sequenced from the same sample in a study of T cell responses to AZD1222 COVID-19 vaccine. The data were produced by immunoSEQ multiplex PCR, yet TCRdb's version contains in-frame clones alone and is incomplete. Found here are tens of thousands of clones, 80% to 90% of them singletons; the top ten hold about 28%. The sample consisted of peripheral blood, taken 28 days after the second AZD1222 dose. The receptors derive from an adult who received the AZD1222 COVID-19 vaccine.

The chain joins TRBV10-3 to TRBJ1-2; D is unresolved. The CDR3 consists of 10 residues. Germline CDR1 is ENHRY and CDR2 is SYGVKD. With 3 bases removed from V and 7 bases from J, the gap between germline ends came to 3 bases. In DNA form, the CDR3 reads TGTGCCATCAGTGACGTTGGCTACACCTTC. Translating it yields CAISDVGYTF.

This chain uses TRBV24-1 with TRBJ2-2; D not certain. The CDR3 is 12 residues long. Germline lookup yields CDR1 KGHDR and CDR2 SFDVKD. V gave up 4 bases and J gave up 6 bases, with 5 bases separating them. CDR3 coding DNA: TGTGCCACCAGTGAGAGTGCCGGGGAGCTGTTTTTT. Translated, it gives CATSESAGELFF.

This rearrangement joins TRBV7-2 to TRBJ1-5; D possibly corresponds to TRBD1 (5 bases). Trimming left V 2 bases short and J 3 bases short, with 11 bases between. The CDR3 covers 15 residues. Germline lookup yields CDR1 SGHTA and CDR2 FQGNSA. DNA of the CDR3: TGTGCCAGCAGCTTAAATGGGGCCGCCAATCAGCCCCAGCATTTT. This sequence encodes CASSLNGAANQPQHF.

This chain uses TRBV6-2 or TRBV6-3 with TRBJ2-5; no clear D. Per germline, CDR1 MNHEY and CDR2 SVGEGT. The germline V and J ends were trimmed by 2 bases and 0 bases, with 10 bases remaining between them. The CDR3 is 15 amino acids. The CDR3 bases are TGTGCCAGCAGTTACGACGAGTCGAACCAAGAGACCCAGTACTTC. Translated: CASSYDESNQETQYF.

The V and J genes are TRBV6-5 and TRBJ1-2, with D hard to call. This CDR3 comprises 11 residues. Germline V gene lookup returns CDR1 MNHEY and CDR2 SVGAGI. CDR3 sequence reads: CAEGPAGGYTF. DNA for the CDR3: TGTGCGGAAGGACCTGCGGGTGGCTACACCTTC.

The rearrangement links TRBV6-1 to TRBJ2-3, with D perhaps matching TRBD2 (5 bases). Germline CDR1 reads MNHNS; CDR2 reads SASEGT. The CDR3 is 14 residues long. V was clipped by 3 bases and J by 4 bases, with 11 bases between them. The CDR3 protein is CASSERAGPDTQYF. The CDR3 DNA is TGTGCCAGCAGTGAGAGGGCCGGGCCAGATACGCAGTATTTT.

The chain combines TRBV6-2 or TRBV6-3 with TRBJ1-1; D possibly corresponds to TRBD1 (6 bases). The V end was cut by 2 bases, the J end by 4 bases, with 11 bases between. Germline V gene lookup returns CDR1 MNHEY and CDR2 SVGEGT. This CDR3 has 14 amino acids. DNA of the CDR3: TGTGCCAGCAGTTACCATGACAGGTCCACTGAAGCTTTCTTT. Translated: CASSYHDRSTEAFF.

J is TRBJ1-1 and V is TRBV5-4, with D uncertain. Trimming cost V 0 bases and J 0 bases, with 9 bases left between them. Per germline, CDR1 SGHNT and CDR2 YYREEE (reference sequence). CDR3 length equals 15 residues. The chain's CDR3 is CASSLGGLMNTEAFF. CDR3 sequence (DNA): TGTGCCAGCAGCTTGGGCGGGCTCATGAACACTGAAGCTTTCTTT.

The chain joins TRBV5-4 to TRBJ2-3; 9 nucleotides match TRBD1. The CDR3 totals 15 residues. CDR1 is SGHNT and CDR2 is YYREEE in the germline V gene (reference sequence). The junction had 6 bases not matched to a gene; V was cut back by 2 bases and J by 5 bases. The CDR3 is CASSLQGARGDTQYF. In DNA, the CDR3 is TGTGCCAGCAGCTTACAGGGGGCGAGGGGAGATACGCAGTATTTT.

Here the CDR3 reads CASTGAGRNQPQHF. CDR3 DNA sequence: TGTGCCAGCACTGGGGCAGGGCGCAATCAGCCCCAGCATTTT. This chain uses TRBV2 with TRBJ1-5, with D tentatively TRBD1 (5 bases). Germline CDR1 SNHLY, CDR2 FYNNEI. The CDR3 is made up of 14 amino acids. V was cut by 7 bases and J by 2 bases, with 12 bases left in between.

The table lists this clone with a count of one. The chain combines TRBV6-6 with TRBJ1-3; no clear D gene. The CDR3 extends over 15 amino acids. V was cut by 0 bases and J by 0 bases, with 6 bases left in between. From germline, CDR1 is MNHNY and CDR2 SVGAGI (reference sequence). The CDR3 region is CASSYSFSSGNTIYF. The CDR3 coding sequence is TGTGCCAGCAGTTACTCGTTCAGCTCTGGAAACACCATATATTTT.

The chain recombines TRBV27 with TRBJ1-4, with D possibly TRBD1 on 6 matching bases. The length of the CDR3 is 13 residues. V lost 8 bases, J lost 9 bases, and 16 bases lay in between. Per germline, CDR1 MNHEY and CDR2 SMNVEV (reference sequence). This chain's CDR3 is CASGLGGLKKLFF. CDR3 sequence (DNA): TGTGCCAGCGGGCTAGGGGGTTTAAAAAAACTGTTTTTT.

This clone was counted only a few times. J is TRBJ1-2 and V is TRBV19; 12 bases are shared with TRBD1. The CDR3 contains 16 residues. Per germline, CDR1 LNHDA and CDR2 SQIVND (reference sequence). The trim removed 5 bases at V and 4 bases at J, leaving 8 bases unmatched. CDR3 DNA: TGTGCCAGTAGTCCCGGGACAGGGGGCTGGAGCTATGGCTACACCTTC. Its translation: CASSPGTGGWSYGYTF.

This clone was recorded only once. CDR3 loop: CASSSRAEQFF. The CDR3 region has the DNA TGCGCCAGCAGCTCCCGCGCTGAGCAGTTCTTC. The gene calls are TRBV4-1 and TRBJ2-1; no clear D. Germline V gene sequence: CDR1 MGHRA, CDR2 YSYEKL. V dropped 5 bases and J dropped 9 bases, with 8 bases sitting between them. The CDR3 contains 11 residues.

The rearrangement uses TRBV9 and TRBJ2-7, with D possibly called TRBD1 or TRBD2 (5 bases each). V lost 2 bases and J lost 0, with 12 bases in between. From germline, CDR1 is SGDLS and CDR2 YYNGEE. There are 15 residues in the CDR3. CDR3 DNA: TGTGCCAGCAGCGTCCGGGACGCCTACTCCTACGAGCAGTACTTC. It encodes CASSVRDAYSYEQYF.

The chain joins TRBV19 to TRBJ2-3, with 10 positions matching TRBD2. Unmatched junction bases numbered 6, after V lost 5 bases and J lost 1 base. The CDR3 extends over 16 amino acids. The germline gives CDR1 LNHDA, CDR2 SQIVND (reference sequence). This chain's CDR3 is CASSPQREGGTDTQYF. Written as DNA, the CDR3 is TGTGCCAGTAGTCCCCAGCGGGAGGGGGGCACAGATACGCAGTATTTT. Variable domain in full (rest from reference TRBV19 and TRBJ2-3): DGGITQSPKYLFRKEGQNVTLSCEQNLNHDAMYWYRQDPGQGLRLIYYSQIVNDFQKGDIAEGYSVSREKKESFPLTVTSAQKNPTAFYLCASSPQREGGTDTQYFGPGTRLTVL.

The genes are TRBV6-2 or TRBV6-3 and TRBJ1-1; unclear D gene. CDR3 length: 12 amino acids. The germline V gene has CDR1 MNHEY and CDR2 SVGEGT. V gave up 0 bases and J gave up 1 base, with 0 bases separating them. CDR3 sequence reads: CASSYSNTEAFF. The CDR3 region has the DNA TGTGCCAGCAGTTACTCGAACACTGAAGCTTTCTTT.